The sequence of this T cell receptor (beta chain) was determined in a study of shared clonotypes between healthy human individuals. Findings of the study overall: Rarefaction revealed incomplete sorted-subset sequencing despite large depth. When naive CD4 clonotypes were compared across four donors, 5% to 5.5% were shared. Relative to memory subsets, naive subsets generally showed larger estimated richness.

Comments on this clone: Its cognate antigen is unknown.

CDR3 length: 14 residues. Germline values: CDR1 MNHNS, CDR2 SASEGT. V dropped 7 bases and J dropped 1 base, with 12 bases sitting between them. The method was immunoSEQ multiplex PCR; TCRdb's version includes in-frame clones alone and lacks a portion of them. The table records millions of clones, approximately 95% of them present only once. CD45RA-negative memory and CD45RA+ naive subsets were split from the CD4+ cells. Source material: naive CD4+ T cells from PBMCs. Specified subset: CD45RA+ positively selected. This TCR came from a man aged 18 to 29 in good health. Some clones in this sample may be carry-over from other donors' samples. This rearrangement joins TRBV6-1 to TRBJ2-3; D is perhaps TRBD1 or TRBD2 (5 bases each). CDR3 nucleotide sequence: TGTGCCAGCATTTCAGGGAGCGGCACAGATACGCAGTATTTT. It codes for CASISGSGTDTQYF.